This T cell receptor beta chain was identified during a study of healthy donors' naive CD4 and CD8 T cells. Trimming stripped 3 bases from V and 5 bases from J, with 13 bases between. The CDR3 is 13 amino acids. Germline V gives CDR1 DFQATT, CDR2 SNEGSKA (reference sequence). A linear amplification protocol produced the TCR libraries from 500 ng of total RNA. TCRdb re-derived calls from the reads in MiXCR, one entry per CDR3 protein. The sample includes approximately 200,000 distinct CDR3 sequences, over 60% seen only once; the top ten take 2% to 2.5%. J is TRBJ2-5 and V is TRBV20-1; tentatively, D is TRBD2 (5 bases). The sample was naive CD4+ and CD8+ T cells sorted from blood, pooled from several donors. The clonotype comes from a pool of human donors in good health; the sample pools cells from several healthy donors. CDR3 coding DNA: TGCAGTGCTAGCGTCCCGGCGGGCGAGACCCAGTACTTC. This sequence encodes CSASVPAGETQYF.